This T cell receptor beta chain was recorded in a study of T cells in Graves' hyperthyroidism and ophthalmopathy (dated by TCRdb to between 2018 and 2021). Concerning the study at large: Peripheral blood was sampled at the time of initial diagnosis, prior to any treatment. After blood sampling, hyperthyroidism patients were treated with methimazole at a starting dose of 30 mg daily, and ophthalmopathy patients were treated with high-dose intravenous methylprednisolone. Whether ophthalmopathy could be predicted prospectively was tested in an independent validation cohort made up of under 20 hyperthyroidism patients plus 17 patients who later progressed to ophthalmopathy. To identify TCR V-J signatures that set the groups apart, the researchers used a discovery cohort of about a hundred patients, made up of 40 to 45 with Graves' ophthalmopathy and about 60 with stable Graves' hyperthyroidism. The study also compared thyroid tissue and blood T-cell repertoires from roughly 6 Graves' hyperthyroidism patients. TCR Vbeta CDR3 sequencing of around 130 peripheral blood samples (more than 40 ophthalmopathy, approximately 80 hyperthyroidism and approximately 17 progressor patients) is reported in the paper. The 90 to 100 discovery patients were randomly split 7:3 into training and test sets.

TCR beta CDR3 regions were amplified from RNA transcripts. The TCR CDR3 was subjected to a first round of RT-PCR using the HTBI primer set and the Qiagen OneStep RT-PCR kit. Libraries were constructed in a second round of multiplex PCR, after which size selection and purification were carried out. The libraries were sequenced on an Illumina HiSeq2000 using paired-end 100 bp reads. As for the original processing: SOAPnuke was used to process the raw data, with reads discarded if the reads contained adapters or uncalled bases, had a mean Phred below 15, or lacked an exact constant-primer or identifier match. High-quality paired reads were merged using COPE v1.2.5, and each unique nucleotide sequence was defined as a clonotype. MiTCR v1.1 was used to align the clonotypes against IMGT TRBV, TRBD and TRBJ reference segments. The analysis included only V-J combinations with a frequency above 0.0001, which together covered roughly 99% of the repertoires. The TCS score was defined as the ratio of F50 (clonal expansion) to E x V (chaos), calculated using BLOSUM62-based TCRdist between CDR3 peptides within each V-J. Welch's t-statistics and random forest reduced approximately 520 V-J features to roughly 13, which were used in a naive Bayes classifier (R e1071). TCRdb applied fastp at Q25 and MiXCR to the public reads, then kept only in-frame beta chains. Records with the same CDR3 protein are collapsed into one entry carrying the most frequent genes and DNA. The V and J calls reflect TCRdb's pipeline rather than the authors' work. This sample lists 500,000 to 750,000 distinct CDR3 sequences; approximately 14% were detected once. The ten largest clones represent less than 9% of the sample.

Paper-wide results and their limitations: In validation, the model predicted progression to ophthalmopathy with about 71% sensitivity and over 72% specificity, a median of about six months before onset. In cross-validation, a model built on a 13 V-J signature told ophthalmopathy apart from stable hyperthyroidism with approximately 90% sensitivity and around 83% specificity, and in testing the same model reached 80%/75%. Blood samples also contained most of the expanded thyroid clonotypes (frequency above 0.001), which suggests that blood repertoires may reflect thyroid immune responses. Sample size was not statistically predetermined, and investigators were not blinded to group allocation.

Moderately to severely active disease, a Clinical Activity Score of at least 3, a NOSPECS grade of at least 4, and a duration under 3 months were present in ophthalmopathy patients. Any patient with an uncontrolled infection, another autoimmune disease, pregnancy or lactation was excluded. Diagnoses were based on clinical symptoms, serum thyroxine and TRAb, thyroid ultrasound and orbital computed tomography. PBMCs were separated from around 9.1 ml of fresh peripheral blood using Ficoll-Paque density gradient centrifugation. Total RNA was extracted with Trizol reagent, and quality was checked on an Agilent 2100 Bioanalyzer. This clonotype was detected ten times or more. Its antigen is not yet known. No base quality information exists; no much larger clone differs at one position. The germline ends are 9 bases apart after V is trimmed by 8 bases and J by 5 bases. The CDR3 holds 11 amino acids from the cysteine to the phenylalanine. The read is trimmed to its CDR3 DNA, 33 bases read in frame from base 1.

This TCR derives from a woman under 30 with Graves' ophthalmopathy. The sample was blood. The chain employs TRBV12-3 or TRBV12-4 and TRBJ1-1, with the D gene call left open. The CDR3 here reads CASSSGTEAFF. DNA sequence: TGTGCCAGCTCCAGCGGGACTGAAGCTTTCTTT.